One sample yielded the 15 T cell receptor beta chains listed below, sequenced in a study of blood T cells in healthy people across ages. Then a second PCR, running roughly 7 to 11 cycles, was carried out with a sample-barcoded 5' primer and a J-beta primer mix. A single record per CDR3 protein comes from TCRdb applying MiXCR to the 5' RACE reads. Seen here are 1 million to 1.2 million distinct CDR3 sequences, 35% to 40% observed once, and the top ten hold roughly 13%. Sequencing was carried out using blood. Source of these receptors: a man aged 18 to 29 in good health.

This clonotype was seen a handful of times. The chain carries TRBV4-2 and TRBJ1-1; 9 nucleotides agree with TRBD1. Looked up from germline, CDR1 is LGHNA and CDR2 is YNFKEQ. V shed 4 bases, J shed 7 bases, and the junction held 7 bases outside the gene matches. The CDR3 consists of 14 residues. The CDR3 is CASSPRTGEGEAFF. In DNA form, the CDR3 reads TGTGCCAGCAGCCCCAGGACAGGGGAGGGTGAAGCTTTCTTT.

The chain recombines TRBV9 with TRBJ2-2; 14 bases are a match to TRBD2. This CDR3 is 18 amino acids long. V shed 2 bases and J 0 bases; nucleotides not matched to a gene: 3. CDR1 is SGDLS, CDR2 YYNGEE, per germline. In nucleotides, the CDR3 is TGTGCCAGCAGCGTCGGGACTAGCGGGGGACCGAACACCGGGGAGCTGTTTTTT. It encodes CASSVGTSGGPNTGELFF.

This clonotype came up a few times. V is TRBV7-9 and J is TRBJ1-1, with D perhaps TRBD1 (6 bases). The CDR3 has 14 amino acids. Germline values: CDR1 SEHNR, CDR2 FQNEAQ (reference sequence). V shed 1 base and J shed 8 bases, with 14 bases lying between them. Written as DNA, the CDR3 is TGTGCCAGCAGCTTAGTTGCAGGGGTTTGGGAAGCTTTCTTT. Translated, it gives CASSLVAGVWEAFF.

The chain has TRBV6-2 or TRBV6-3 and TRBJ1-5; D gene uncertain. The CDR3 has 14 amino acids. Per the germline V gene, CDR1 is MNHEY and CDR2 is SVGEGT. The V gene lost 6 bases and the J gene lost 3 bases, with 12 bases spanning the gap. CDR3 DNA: TGTGCCAGCAGCAGATTAGATAACAATCAGCCCCAGCATTTT. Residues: CASSRLDNNQPQHF.

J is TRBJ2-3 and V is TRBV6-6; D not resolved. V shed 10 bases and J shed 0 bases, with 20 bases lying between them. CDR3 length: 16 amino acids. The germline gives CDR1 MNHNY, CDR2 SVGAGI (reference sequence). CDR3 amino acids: CATTARPPFSTDTQYF. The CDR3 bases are TGTGCCACCACGGCTAGGCCACCGTTTAGCACAGATACGCAGTATTTT.

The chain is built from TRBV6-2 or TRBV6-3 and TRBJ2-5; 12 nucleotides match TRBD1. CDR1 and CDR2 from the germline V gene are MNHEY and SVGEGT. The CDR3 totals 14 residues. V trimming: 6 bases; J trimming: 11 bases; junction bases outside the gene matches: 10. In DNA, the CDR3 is TGTGCCAGCAGACGGGACAGGGGGCAGAATGAGCAGTACTTC. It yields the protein CASRRDRGQNEQYF.

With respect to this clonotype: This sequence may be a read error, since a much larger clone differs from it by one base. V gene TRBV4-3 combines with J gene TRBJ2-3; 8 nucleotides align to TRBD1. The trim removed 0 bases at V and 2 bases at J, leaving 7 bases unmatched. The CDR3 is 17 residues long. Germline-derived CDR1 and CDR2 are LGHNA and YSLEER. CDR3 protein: CASSQDRGPRATDTQYF. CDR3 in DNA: TGCGCCAGCAGCCAAGACAGGGGGCCTAGAGCCACAGATACGCAGTATTTT.

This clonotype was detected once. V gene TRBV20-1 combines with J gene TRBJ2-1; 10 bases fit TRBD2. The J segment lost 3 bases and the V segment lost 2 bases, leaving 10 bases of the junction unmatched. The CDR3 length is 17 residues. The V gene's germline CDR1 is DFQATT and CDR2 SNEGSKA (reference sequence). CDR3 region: CSARSNERGGLYNEQFF. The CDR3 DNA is TGCAGTGCTAGATCCAATGAGCGGGGGGGCCTCTACAATGAGCAGTTCTTC.

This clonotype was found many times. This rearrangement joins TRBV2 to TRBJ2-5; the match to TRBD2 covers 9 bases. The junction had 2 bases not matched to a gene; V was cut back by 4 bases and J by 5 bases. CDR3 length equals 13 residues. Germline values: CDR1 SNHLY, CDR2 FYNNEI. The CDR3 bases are TGTGCCAGCAGTGTGGGACTAGCTGAGACCCAGTACTTC. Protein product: CASSVGLAETQYF.

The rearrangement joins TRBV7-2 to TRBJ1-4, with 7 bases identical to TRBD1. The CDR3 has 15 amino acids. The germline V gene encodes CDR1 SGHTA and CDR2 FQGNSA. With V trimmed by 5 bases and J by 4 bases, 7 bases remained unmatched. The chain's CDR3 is CASSPGDRINEKLFF. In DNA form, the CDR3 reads TGTGCCAGCAGCCCAGGGGACAGAATTAATGAAAAACTGTTTTTT.

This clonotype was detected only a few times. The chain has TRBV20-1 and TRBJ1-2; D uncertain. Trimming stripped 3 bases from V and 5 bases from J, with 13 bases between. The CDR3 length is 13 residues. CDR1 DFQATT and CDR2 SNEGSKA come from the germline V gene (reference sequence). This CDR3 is CSASRQSKYGYTF. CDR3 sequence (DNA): TGCAGTGCTAGTCGTCAGAGCAAGTATGGCTACACCTTC.

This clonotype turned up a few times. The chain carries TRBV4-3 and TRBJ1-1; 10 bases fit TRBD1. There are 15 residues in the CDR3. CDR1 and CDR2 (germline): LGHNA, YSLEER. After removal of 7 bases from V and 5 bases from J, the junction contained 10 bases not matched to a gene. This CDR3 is CASKVGTGVMTEAFF. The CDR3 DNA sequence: TGCGCCAGCAAGGTCGGGACAGGGGTTATGACTGAAGCTTTCTTT.

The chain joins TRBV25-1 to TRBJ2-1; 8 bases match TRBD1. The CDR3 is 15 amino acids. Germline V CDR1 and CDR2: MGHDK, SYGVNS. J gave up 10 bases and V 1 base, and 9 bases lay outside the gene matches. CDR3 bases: TGTGCCAGCAGTGAATGGGCAGGGGGCCATGGCGAGCAGTTCTTC. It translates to CASSEWAGGHGEQFF.

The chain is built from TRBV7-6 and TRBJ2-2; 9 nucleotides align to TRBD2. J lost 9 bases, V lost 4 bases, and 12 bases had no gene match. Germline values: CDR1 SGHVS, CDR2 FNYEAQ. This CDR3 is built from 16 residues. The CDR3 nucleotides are TGTGCCAGCAGCTCTAGTGAGGCGGGAGGGCCTTGGGAGCTGTTTTTT. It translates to CASSSSEAGGPWELFF.

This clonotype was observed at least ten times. Written as DNA, the CDR3 is TGTGCCAGCAGCCAAGTTGGACGGGACTATGGCTACACCTTC. It translates to CASSQVGRDYGYTF. This sequence joins TRBV3-1 and TRBJ1-2; D not certain. The V end was cut by 1 base, the J end by 3 bases, with 9 bases between. The CDR3 sequence is 14 residues long. Germline-derived CDR1 and CDR2 are LGHDT and YNNKEL (reference sequence).